This T cell receptor beta chain was documented in a study of blood T cell repertoires in COVID-19. In the study overall: Some COVID-19 samples were acute and others convalescent; all came from the United States, Italy and Spain. T cells, B-cell-depleted T cells, or PBMCs provided the cDNA or gDNA that served as material.

This CDR3 is built from 14 residues. Per the germline V gene, CDR1 is KGHSH and CDR2 is LQKENI. Trimming removed 6 bases from V and 1 base from J; junction bases left unmatched: 4. As handled by the study authors: Cell counts per sample came from amplifying reference gene primers. The repertoire was sequenced with immunoSEQ multiplex PCR; TCRdb's copy has only in-frame clones and lacks some. Clone size and the V and J calls come from that table; the DNA yielded D and trimming. The sample shows approximately 310,000 clones, roughly 84% of them seen only once. V is TRBV18 and J is TRBJ1-1; TRBD1 matches at 8 bases. The receptor was isolated from a man in his fifties with active or convalescent COVID-19. Sequenced material: peripheral blood. CDR3 sequence (DNA): TGTGCCAGCTCCCTCGACAGGGGGAACACTGAAGCTTTCTTT. This codes for CASSLDRGNTEAFF. The whole variable domain, filled in from reference TRBV18 and TRBJ1-1, reads NAGVMQNPRHLVRRRGQEARLRCSPMKGHSHVYWYRQLPEEGLKFMVYLQKENIIDESGMPKERFSAEFPKEGPSILRIQQVVRGDSAAYFCASSLDRGNTEAFFGQGTRLTVV.